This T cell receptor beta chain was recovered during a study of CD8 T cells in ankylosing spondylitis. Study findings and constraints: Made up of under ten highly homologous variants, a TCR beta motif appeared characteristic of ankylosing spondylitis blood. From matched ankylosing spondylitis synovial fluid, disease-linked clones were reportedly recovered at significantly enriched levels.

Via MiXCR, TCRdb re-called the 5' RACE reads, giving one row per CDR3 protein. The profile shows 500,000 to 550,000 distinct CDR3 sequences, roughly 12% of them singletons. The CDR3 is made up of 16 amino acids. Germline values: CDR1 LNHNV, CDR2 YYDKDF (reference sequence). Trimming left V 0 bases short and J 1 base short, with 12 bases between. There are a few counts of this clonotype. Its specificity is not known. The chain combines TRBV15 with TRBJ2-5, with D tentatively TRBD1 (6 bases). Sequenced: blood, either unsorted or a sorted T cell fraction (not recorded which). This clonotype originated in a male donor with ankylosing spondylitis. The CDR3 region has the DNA TGTGCCACCAGCAGAGAGACAGGTTGGGGCCAAGAGACCCAGTACTTC. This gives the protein CATSRETGWGQETQYF.